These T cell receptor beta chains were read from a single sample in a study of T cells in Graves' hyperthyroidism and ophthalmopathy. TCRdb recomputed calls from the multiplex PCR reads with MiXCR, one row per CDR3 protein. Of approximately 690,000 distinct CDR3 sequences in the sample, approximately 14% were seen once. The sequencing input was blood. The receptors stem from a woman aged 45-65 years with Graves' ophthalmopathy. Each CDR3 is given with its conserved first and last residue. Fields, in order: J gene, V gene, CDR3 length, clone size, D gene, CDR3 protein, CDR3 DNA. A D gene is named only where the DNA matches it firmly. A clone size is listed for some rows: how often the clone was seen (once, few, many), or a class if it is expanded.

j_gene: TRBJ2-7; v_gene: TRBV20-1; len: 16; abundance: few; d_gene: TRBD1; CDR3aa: CSAMYPGQAKNYEQYF; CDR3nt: TGCAGTGCTATGTATCCGGGACAGGCGAAGAACTACGAGCAGTACTTC
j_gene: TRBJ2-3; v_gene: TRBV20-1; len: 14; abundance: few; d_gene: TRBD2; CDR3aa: CSARGRESTDTQYF; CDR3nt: TGCAGTGCTAGAGGGCGGGAGAGCACAGATACGCAGTATTTT
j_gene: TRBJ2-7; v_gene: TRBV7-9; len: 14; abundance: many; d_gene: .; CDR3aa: CASSPDTNPYEQYF; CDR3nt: TGTGCCAGCAGCCCGGACACGAATCCCTACGAGCAGTACTTC
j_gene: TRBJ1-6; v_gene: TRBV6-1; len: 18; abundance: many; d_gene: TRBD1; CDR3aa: CASSEAQGGRDYNSPLHF; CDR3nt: TGTGCCAGCAGTGAAGCGCAGGGGGGCAGGGACTATAATTCACCCCTCCACTTT
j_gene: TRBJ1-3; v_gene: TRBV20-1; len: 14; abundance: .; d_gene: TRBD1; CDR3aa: CSAIQGAEGNTIYF; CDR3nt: TGCAGTGCAATACAGGGGGCGGAAGGAAACACCATATATTTT
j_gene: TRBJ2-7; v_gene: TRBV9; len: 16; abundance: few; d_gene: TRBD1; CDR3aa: CASSVGGTGLTYEQYF; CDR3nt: TGTGCCAGCAGCGTAGGGGGGACAGGCCTTACCTACGAGCAGTACTTC
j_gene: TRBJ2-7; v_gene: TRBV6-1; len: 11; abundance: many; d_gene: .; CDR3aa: CASRHRYEQYF; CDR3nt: TGTGCCAGCAGGCACCGTTACGAGCAGTACTTC
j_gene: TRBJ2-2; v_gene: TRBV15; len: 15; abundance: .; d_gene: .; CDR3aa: CATSRDLQGLGELFF; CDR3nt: TGTGCCACCAGCAGAGATTTACAGGGCCTCGGGGAGCTGTTTTTT
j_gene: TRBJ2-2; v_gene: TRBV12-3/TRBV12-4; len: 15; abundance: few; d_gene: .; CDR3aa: CASSFQRQNTGELFF; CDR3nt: TGTGCCAGCAGTTTTCAGCGACAGAACACCGGGGAGCTGTTTTTT
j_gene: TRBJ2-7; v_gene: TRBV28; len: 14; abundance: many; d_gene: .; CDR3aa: CASKQRGKGYEQYF; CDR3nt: TGTGCCAGCAAGCAGAGGGGAAAGGGGTACGAGCAGTACTTC
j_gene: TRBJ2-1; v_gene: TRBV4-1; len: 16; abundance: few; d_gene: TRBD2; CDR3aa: CASSQDPVAGGDEQFF; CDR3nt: TGCGCCAGCAGCCAAGATCCGGTAGCGGGAGGCGATGAGCAGTTCTTC
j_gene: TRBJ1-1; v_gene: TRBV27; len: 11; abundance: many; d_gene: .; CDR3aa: CASSRGTEAFF; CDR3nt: TGTGCCAGCAGCCGGGGGACTGAAGCTTTCTTT
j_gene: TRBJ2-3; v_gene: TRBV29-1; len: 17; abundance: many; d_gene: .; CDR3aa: CSVEDLGLGQSTDTQYF; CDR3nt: TGCAGCGTTGAAGATCTGGGTCTGGGACAAAGCACAGATACGCAGTATTTT
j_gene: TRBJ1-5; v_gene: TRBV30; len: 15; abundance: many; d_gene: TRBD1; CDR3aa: CAWSALQGAEGPQHF; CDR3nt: TGTGCCTGGAGTGCACTACAGGGGGCTGAGGGGCCCCAGCATTTT
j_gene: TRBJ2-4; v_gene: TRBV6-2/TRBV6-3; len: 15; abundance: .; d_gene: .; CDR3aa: CASSYSGWTKNIQYF; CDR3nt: TGTGCCAGCAGTTACTCTGGGTGGACCAAAAACATTCAGTACTTC
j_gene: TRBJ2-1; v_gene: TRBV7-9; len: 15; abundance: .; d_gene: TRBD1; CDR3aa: CASSLARTGGWEQFF; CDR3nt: TGTGCCAGCAGCTTAGCGCGGACAGGGGGCTGGGAGCAGTTCTTC
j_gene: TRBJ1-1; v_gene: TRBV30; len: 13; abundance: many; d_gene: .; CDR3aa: CAWSVRDITEAFF; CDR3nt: TGTGCCTGGAGTGTACGGGATATCACTGAAGCTTTCTTT
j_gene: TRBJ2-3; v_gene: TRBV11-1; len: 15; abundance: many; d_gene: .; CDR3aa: CASSWGTTSTDTQYF; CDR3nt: TGTGCCAGCAGCTGGGGGACAACTAGCACAGATACGCAGTATTTT
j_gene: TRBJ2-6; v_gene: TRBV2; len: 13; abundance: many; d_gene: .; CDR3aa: CASTRGGANVLTF; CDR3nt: TGTGCCAGCACCAGAGGTGGGGCCAACGTCCTGACTTTC
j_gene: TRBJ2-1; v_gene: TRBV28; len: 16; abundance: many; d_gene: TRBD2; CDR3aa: CASSYRLAGIYNEQFF; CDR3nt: TGTGCCAGCAGTTATCGACTAGCGGGAATCTACAATGAGCAGTTCTTC
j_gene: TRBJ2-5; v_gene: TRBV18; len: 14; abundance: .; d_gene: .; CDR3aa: CASSPQLVWETQYF; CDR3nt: TGTGCCAGCTCACCACAATTAGTCTGGGAGACCCAGTACTTC